What follows are 5 T cell receptor beta chains derived from one specimen sequenced in a study of T cells in Graves' hyperthyroidism and ophthalmopathy. Researchers took RNA transcripts and amplified the TCR beta CDR3 regions from them. With the HTBI primer set, the TCR CDR3 went through a first round of RT-PCR. TCRdb analysed the multiplex PCR reads with MiXCR anew, one entry per CDR3 protein. The data contain approximately 560,000 distinct CDR3 sequences, around 16% of them singletons. Sequenced input: blood. The receptors were sampled from a woman in her twenties or thirties with Graves' hyperthyroidism.

The table lists this clonotype with many counts. The gene calls are TRBV20-1 and TRBJ2-1; TRBD2 matches 11 bases. CDR1 and CDR2 from the germline V gene are DFQATT and SNEGSKA (reference sequence). CDR3 size: 14 residues. V was clipped by 3 bases and J by 3 bases; unmatched bases: 1. The CDR3 DNA is TGCAGTGCTAGGGGGACTAGCGGCTACAATGAGCAGTTCTTC. Its translation: CSARGTSGYNEQFF.

This clonotype was counted at least ten times. At one end the junction does not follow the germline gene, possibly because of a read error. The chain carries TRBV7-2 and TRBJ2-3; D perhaps matches TRBD1 (6 bases). CDR1 is SGHTA, CDR2 FQGNSA, per germline. The CDR3 is made up of 16 amino acids. CDR3 sequence (DNA): TGTGCCAGCAGCTTAGAAAAAGGGGGAGTCACAGATATGCAGTATTTT. Encoded protein: CASSLEKGGVTDMQYF. Drawing the rest from reference TRBV7-2 and TRBJ2-3, the complete variable domain is GAGVSQSPSNKVTEKGKDVELRCDPISGHTALYWYRQSLGQGLEFLIYFQGNSAPDKSGLPSDRFSAERTGGSVSTLTIQRTQQEDSAVYLCASSLEKGGVTDMQYFGPGTRLTVL.

This clonotype was seen repeatedly, ten times or more. V usage is TRBV20-1 and J usage is TRBJ2-3; 7 bases map to TRBD2. The germline CDR1 and CDR2 sequences are DFQATT and SNEGSKA (reference sequence). The CDR3 contains 12 residues. CDR3 coding DNA: TGCAGCGTCGCGGGAGTAACAGATACGCAGTATTTT. It is translated as CSVAGVTDTQYF.

The V call is TRBV30, the J call TRBJ1-2, with D possibly TRBD1 on 6 matching bases. CDR1 is GTSNPN and CDR2 is SVGIG in the germline V gene (reference sequence). The CDR3 has 13 residues. Trimming cost V 2 bases and J 8 bases, with 15 bases left between them. CDR3 protein: CAWSHYREGGYTF. DNA for the CDR3: TGTGCCTGGAGTCACTACAGGGAGGGGGGCTACACCTTC.

This clonotype was seen ten or more times. The J gene is TRBJ2-1, the V gene TRBV9; 7 bases fit TRBD2. From germline, CDR1 is SGDLS and CDR2 YYNGEE. V lost 3 bases, J lost 8 bases, and 11 bases stayed unmatched. This CDR3 spans 15 amino acids. CDR3 DNA sequence: TGTGCCAGCAGCGCCACGGGACTACTTATGTATGAGCAGTTCTTC. Protein: CASSATGLLMYEQFF.